This T cell receptor (beta chain) was observed in a study of technical replicates of blood from a few donors. The V gene's germline CDR1 is SGHNT and CDR2 YENEEA. V lost 5 bases and J lost 8; bases outside the gene matches: 2. This CDR3 spans 12 amino acids. The method was immunoSEQ multiplex PCR; TCRdb's version includes in-frame clones alone and lacks a portion of them. Of about 49,000 clones in the sample, around nine tenths are singletons; the top ten hold around 3.6%. Source material: PBMCs. The receptor's source is a human donor in good health. Some clones in this sample may be carry-over from other donors' samples. This chain connects TRBV11-3 to TRBJ2-1; 8 positions match TRBD2. The DNA for the CDR3 is TGTGCCAGCAGCCCCGGGAGGGATGAGCAGTTCTTC. This gives the protein CASSPGRDEQFF. The full variable domain, in which reference TRBV11-3 and TRBJ2-1 provide the parts outside the CDR3, is EAGVVQSPRYKIIEKKQPVAFWCNPISGHNTLYWYLQNLGQGPELLIRYENEEAVDDSQLPKDRFSAERLKGVDSTLKIQPAELGDSAVYLCASSPGRDEQFFGPGTRLTVL.